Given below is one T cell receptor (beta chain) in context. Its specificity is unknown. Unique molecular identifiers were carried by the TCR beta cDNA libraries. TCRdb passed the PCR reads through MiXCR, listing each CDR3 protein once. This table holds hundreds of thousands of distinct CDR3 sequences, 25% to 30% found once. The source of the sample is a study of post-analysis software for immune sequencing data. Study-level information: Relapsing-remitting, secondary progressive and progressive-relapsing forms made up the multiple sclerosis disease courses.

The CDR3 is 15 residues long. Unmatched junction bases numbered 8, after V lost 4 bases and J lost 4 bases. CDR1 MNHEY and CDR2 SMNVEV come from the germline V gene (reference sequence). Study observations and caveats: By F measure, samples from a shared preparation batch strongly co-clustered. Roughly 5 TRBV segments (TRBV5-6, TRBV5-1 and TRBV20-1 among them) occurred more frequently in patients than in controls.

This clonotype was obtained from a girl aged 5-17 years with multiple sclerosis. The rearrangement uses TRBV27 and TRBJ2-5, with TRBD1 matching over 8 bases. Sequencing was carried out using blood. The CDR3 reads CASSWADRVAETQYF. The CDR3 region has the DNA TGTGCCAGCAGTTGGGCGGACAGGGTGGCAGAGACCCAGTACTTC.